This T cell receptor (beta chain) was observed in a study of CD8+ T cells in alopecia areata. RNA extraction was followed by reverse transcription into cDNA, which acted as the sequencing template. The data were produced by immunoSEQ multiplex PCR, yet TCRdb's version contains in-frame clones alone and is incomplete. The sample lists around 300,000 clones; roughly 63% were seen once. Treatment specified: oral pan-JAK inhibitor, 5-10 mg twice daily. The CDR3 contains 15 residues. Germline CDR1 GTSNPN, CDR2 SVGIG (reference sequence). The V gene end was trimmed by 2 bases and the J gene end by 7 bases; junction bases not matched to a gene: 11.

The chain is built from TRBV30 and TRBJ1-5; 7 bases map to TRBD1. Here the sequenced sample was CD4+ T cells sorted from blood, taken at week 52, from a patient treated with tofacitinib. This receptor was obtained from a human donor with alopecia areata. CDR3 loop: CAWSTTPGRGQPQHF. CDR3 coding DNA: TGTGCCTGGAGTACCACCCCGGGCAGGGGGCAGCCCCAGCATTTT.